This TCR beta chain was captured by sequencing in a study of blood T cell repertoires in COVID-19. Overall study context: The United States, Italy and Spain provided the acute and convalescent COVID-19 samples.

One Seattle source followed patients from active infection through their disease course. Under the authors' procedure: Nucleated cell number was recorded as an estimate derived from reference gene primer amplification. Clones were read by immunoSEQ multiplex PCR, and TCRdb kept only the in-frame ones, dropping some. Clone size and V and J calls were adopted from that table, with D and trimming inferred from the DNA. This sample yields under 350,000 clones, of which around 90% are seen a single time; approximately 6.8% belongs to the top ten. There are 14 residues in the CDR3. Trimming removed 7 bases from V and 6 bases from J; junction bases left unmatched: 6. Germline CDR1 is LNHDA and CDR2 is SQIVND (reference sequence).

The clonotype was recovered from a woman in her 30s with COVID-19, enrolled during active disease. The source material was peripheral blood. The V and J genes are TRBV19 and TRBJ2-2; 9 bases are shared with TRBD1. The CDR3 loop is CASIRDRASGELFF. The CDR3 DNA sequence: TGTGCCAGTATCCGGGACAGGGCCTCCGGGGAGCTGTTTTTT.